A selection of T cell receptor beta chains follows, all from one sample in a study of T cell repertoires in cytomegalovirus infection. TCRdb re-called the reads through MiXCR, storing one row per CDR3 protein. The table has some 480,000 distinct CDR3 sequences, 30% to 40% seen once. For these receptors, no antigen is known. The source material was cultured PBMCs, sampled from culture after CMV antigen stimulation. The receptors were gathered from a human donor in good health (CMV status not recorded). Some clones in this sample may be carry-over from other donors' samples. The CDR3 runs from the conserved cysteine through the conserved F or W. A D gene is named only where the DNA matches it firmly. Size is omitted from some rows. Given values are once, few, many or a class for expanded clones.

v_call: TRBV19; clone_size: -; j_call: TRBJ2-1; d_call: TRBD2; cdr3_nt: TGTGCCAGTGGGGGAGGGCGCTACAATGAGCAGTTCTTC; cdr3_aa: CASGGGRYNEQFF
v_call: TRBV19; clone_size: few; j_call: TRBJ2-1; d_call: -; cdr3_nt: TGTGCCAGCCACCCGACAGGAGTCTACAATGAGCAGTTCTTC; cdr3_aa: CASHPTGVYNEQFF
v_call: TRBV27; clone_size: few; j_call: TRBJ2-2; d_call: -; cdr3_nt: TGTGCCAGCGGACCTCAGAACACCGGGGAGCTGTTTTTT; cdr3_aa: CASGPQNTGELFF
v_call: TRBV7-6; clone_size: many; j_call: TRBJ1-6; d_call: -; cdr3_nt: TGTGCCAGCAGCTTAAGTGGTGCAGGGAAAAATTCACCCCTCCACTTT; cdr3_aa: CASSLSGAGKNSPLHF
v_call: TRBV6-5; clone_size: many; j_call: TRBJ2-5; d_call: TRBD2; cdr3_nt: TGTGCCAGCAGTTACGGGAGGGGCACGGGGAAGACCCAGTACTTC; cdr3_aa: CASSYGRGTGKTQYF
v_call: TRBV28; clone_size: few; j_call: TRBJ2-1; d_call: -; cdr3_nt: TGTGCCAGCCTTAAACTAGCAGCGTACAATGAGCAGTTCTTC; cdr3_aa: CASLKLAAYNEQFF
v_call: TRBV19; clone_size: -; j_call: TRBJ2-6; d_call: -; cdr3_nt: TGTGCCACCCATCCGGGTTCATACTCTGGGGCCAACGTCCTGACTTTC; cdr3_aa: CATHPGSYSGANVLTF
v_call: TRBV5-5; clone_size: -; j_call: TRBJ1-5; d_call: -; cdr3_nt: TGTGCCAGCAGCTTGGTGGCCTCCCGTGGGCCCCAGCATTTT; cdr3_aa: CASSLVASRGPQHF
v_call: TRBV12-3/TRBV12-4; clone_size: few; j_call: TRBJ1-2; d_call: -; cdr3_nt: TGTGCCAGCAGTAGGGGACGTCGGTTTGTGGATGGCTACACCTTC; cdr3_aa: CASSRGRRFVDGYTF
v_call: TRBV20-1; clone_size: -; j_call: TRBJ1-1; d_call: TRBD1; cdr3_nt: TGCAGTGCTAGCCGGGACAGGGGTACTGAAGCTTTCTTT; cdr3_aa: CSASRDRGTEAFF
v_call: TRBV12-3/TRBV12-4; clone_size: -; j_call: TRBJ1-1; d_call: -; cdr3_nt: TGTGCCAGCAGTCATACACCGAACACTGAAGCTTTCTTT; cdr3_aa: CASSHTPNTEAFF
v_call: TRBV7-8; clone_size: -; j_call: TRBJ2-3; d_call: -; cdr3_nt: TGTGCCAGCAGCTTACGAGAGGATACGCAGTATTTT; cdr3_aa: CASSLREDTQYF
v_call: TRBV7-2; clone_size: -; j_call: TRBJ1-5; d_call: -; cdr3_nt: TGTGCCAGCAGCTTGAGGATTAATCAGCCCCAGCATTTT; cdr3_aa: CASSLRINQPQHF
v_call: TRBV7-6; clone_size: -; j_call: TRBJ2-3; d_call: -; cdr3_nt: TGTGCCAGCAGCTTAGGGGCAACAGGGATTCGGACAGATACGCAGTATTTT; cdr3_aa: CASSLGATGIRTDTQYF
v_call: TRBV7-2; clone_size: few; j_call: TRBJ2-3; d_call: TRBD2; cdr3_nt: TGTGCCAGCAGCTTAGGGGGAGGGCAGAGAGATACGCAGTATTTT; cdr3_aa: CASSLGGGQRDTQYF
v_call: TRBV7-2; clone_size: many; j_call: TRBJ2-3; d_call: TRBD2; cdr3_nt: TGTGCCAGCACGCTAGCGGGAGGTTCCACAGATACGCAGTATTTT; cdr3_aa: CASTLAGGSTDTQYF
v_call: TRBV18; clone_size: -; j_call: TRBJ1-2; d_call: -; cdr3_nt: TGTGCCAGCTCACCGCGTGACCAAGCAGGGGAGCGGGGCTACACCTTC; cdr3_aa: CASSPRDQAGERGYTF
v_call: TRBV7-6; clone_size: few; j_call: TRBJ2-5; d_call: TRBD2; cdr3_nt: TGTGCCAGCAGCTTGGGACTAGCGGGAGGTGCCGAGACCCAGTACTTC; cdr3_aa: CASSLGLAGGAETQYF
v_call: TRBV7-2; clone_size: -; j_call: TRBJ2-3; d_call: TRBD2; cdr3_nt: TGTGCCAGCAGCTTAGCGCTTGGTAGCGGGAGGTTCTCAGATACGCAGTATTTT; cdr3_aa: CASSLALGSGRFSDTQYF
v_call: TRBV14; clone_size: few; j_call: TRBJ2-3; d_call: -; cdr3_nt: TGTGCCAGCAGCCCCGTCGGGCGGACCCTAACAGATACGCAGTATTTT; cdr3_aa: CASSPVGRTLTDTQYF
v_call: TRBV12-3/TRBV12-4; clone_size: few; j_call: TRBJ1-6; d_call: -; cdr3_nt: TGTGCCAGCAGTTCTGGACAGTCCCATTCACCCCTCCACTTT; cdr3_aa: CASSSGQSHSPLHF
v_call: TRBV30; clone_size: -; j_call: TRBJ1-5; d_call: -; cdr3_nt: TGTGCCTGGAGTACAGGGAATAGCAATCAGCCCCAGCATTTT; cdr3_aa: CAWSTGNSNQPQHF
v_call: TRBV2; clone_size: -; j_call: TRBJ2-3; d_call: TRBD2; cdr3_nt: TGTGCCAGCCTAGCGGGAGAAAGTAAGACGCAGTATTTT; cdr3_aa: CASLAGESKTQYF
v_call: TRBV20-1; clone_size: -; j_call: TRBJ2-1; d_call: -; cdr3_nt: TGCAGTGCTCCCTCACGGATCCCCTACAATGAGCAGTTCTTC; cdr3_aa: CSAPSRIPYNEQFF
v_call: TRBV7-2; clone_size: few; j_call: TRBJ2-1; d_call: TRBD2; cdr3_nt: TGTGCCAGCAGCTTAAGAGCTAGCGGGGGGGGTGAGCAGTTCTTC; cdr3_aa: CASSLRASGGGEQFF
v_call: TRBV12-3/TRBV12-4; clone_size: -; j_call: TRBJ2-1; d_call: TRBD2; cdr3_nt: TGTGCCAGCACTCTCTTAGCGGGAGGGGCAGGGAATGAGCAGTTCTTC; cdr3_aa: CASTLLAGGAGNEQFF
v_call: TRBV6-2/TRBV6-3; clone_size: -; j_call: TRBJ1-5; d_call: -; cdr3_nt: TGTGCCAGCAGTTACGGTTGGGAAAGTGGGAGCAATCAGCCCCAGCATTTT; cdr3_aa: CASSYGWESGSNQPQHF
v_call: TRBV6-1; clone_size: -; j_call: TRBJ1-6; d_call: TRBD1; cdr3_nt: TGTGCCAGCAGAGCCGGGACAGGGGATAATTCACCCCTCCACTTT; cdr3_aa: CASRAGTGDNSPLHF
v_call: TRBV10-3; clone_size: -; j_call: TRBJ2-7; d_call: TRBD1; cdr3_nt: TGTGCCATCAGTAAGGGACAGGGGATATACGAGCAGTACTTC; cdr3_aa: CAISKGQGIYEQYF
v_call: TRBV10-3; clone_size: -; j_call: TRBJ2-5; d_call: -; cdr3_nt: TGTGCCATCAGTTTGGATGCGGGTAGAGTAGTAGAGACCCAGTACTTC; cdr3_aa: CAISLDAGRVVETQYF
v_call: TRBV18; clone_size: -; j_call: TRBJ2-7; d_call: TRBD1; cdr3_nt: TGTGCCAGCTCACCAGGGGACAGGGTCTACGAGCAGTACTTC; cdr3_aa: CASSPGDRVYEQYF
v_call: TRBV28; clone_size: -; j_call: TRBJ1-1; d_call: -; cdr3_nt: TGTGCCAGCAGGGTAACAGGGAGTGGAAGTGAAGCTTTCTTT; cdr3_aa: CASRVTGSGSEAFF
v_call: TRBV6-2/TRBV6-3; clone_size: -; j_call: TRBJ2-1; d_call: TRBD2; cdr3_nt: TGTGCCAGCAGCCTTTTAAGACTAGCGGGGGTCTCCCTTAATGAGCAGTTCTTC; cdr3_aa: CASSLLRLAGVSLNEQFF
v_call: TRBV25-1; clone_size: -; j_call: TRBJ2-3; d_call: TRBD2; cdr3_nt: TGTGCCAGCAGTGAAATAGGACTAGCGGGAGGTCGAGATACGCAGTATTTT; cdr3_aa: CASSEIGLAGGRDTQYF
v_call: TRBV7-9; clone_size: -; j_call: TRBJ2-1; d_call: TRBD2; cdr3_nt: TGTGCCAGCAGCCCGCAAGCGGGAGGGCCGGGTAATGAGCAGTTCTTC; cdr3_aa: CASSPQAGGPGNEQFF
v_call: TRBV5-4; clone_size: -; j_call: TRBJ2-1; d_call: TRBD2; cdr3_nt: TGTGCCAGCAGCTTTTCTGGCGGGGGCAATGAGCAGTTCTTC; cdr3_aa: CASSFSGGGNEQFF
v_call: TRBV27; clone_size: few; j_call: TRBJ2-3; d_call: -; cdr3_nt: TGTGCCAGCAGTCGCCGCGCAACCGAGACCCCAGATACGCAGTATTTT; cdr3_aa: CASSRRATETPDTQYF
v_call: TRBV19; clone_size: -; j_call: TRBJ2-6; d_call: -; cdr3_nt: TGTGCCAGTAGTATCAGTCTGGATGGGGCCAACGTCCTGACTTTC; cdr3_aa: CASSISLDGANVLTF
v_call: TRBV7-3; clone_size: -; j_call: TRBJ2-3; d_call: TRBD1; cdr3_nt: TGTGCCAGCAGCTCGAGCCCGGGACAGGGGGATACGCAGTATTTT; cdr3_aa: CASSSSPGQGDTQYF
v_call: TRBV18; clone_size: -; j_call: TRBJ1-1; d_call: -; cdr3_nt: TGTGCCAGCTCACCACTGAACGGGGCCGGAAACACTGAAGCTTTCTTT; cdr3_aa: CASSPLNGAGNTEAFF
v_call: TRBV7-8; clone_size: -; j_call: TRBJ2-3; d_call: TRBD2; cdr3_nt: TGTGCCAGCAGCTCGGGGACTAGCGGGGGTACACGGGATACGCAGTATTTT; cdr3_aa: CASSSGTSGGTRDTQYF
v_call: TRBV10-3; clone_size: once; j_call: TRBJ2-3; d_call: -; cdr3_nt: TGTGCCATCAGTGAGTCGGGGGGATTGCCAAGCACAGATACGCAGTATTTT; cdr3_aa: CAISESGGLPSTDTQYF
v_call: TRBV7-2; clone_size: many; j_call: TRBJ1-3; d_call: -; cdr3_nt: TGTGCCAGCAGCTTAAGCGGCAGCTCTGGAAACACCATATATTTT; cdr3_aa: CASSLSGSSGNTIYF
v_call: TRBV12-3/TRBV12-4; clone_size: few; j_call: TRBJ1-5; d_call: -; cdr3_nt: TGTGCCAGCAGTGTGAGAGTTAATCAGCCCCAGCATTTT; cdr3_aa: CASSVRVNQPQHF
v_call: TRBV7-3; clone_size: many; j_call: TRBJ2-1; d_call: -; cdr3_nt: TGTGCCAGCAGCTCCGACAGAGTAAAGCAGTTCTTC; cdr3_aa: CASSSDRVKQFF
v_call: TRBV20-1; clone_size: once; j_call: TRBJ2-7; d_call: TRBD1; cdr3_nt: TGCAGTGCTAGTTACAGGGGGGCACTGGAGGAGCAGTACTTC; cdr3_aa: CSASYRGALEEQYF
v_call: TRBV19; clone_size: few; j_call: TRBJ2-1; d_call: -; cdr3_nt: TGTGCCAGTAGTGGAGCGGGTTACAATGAGCAGTTCTTC; cdr3_aa: CASSGAGYNEQFF
v_call: TRBV11-2; clone_size: few; j_call: TRBJ1-1; d_call: TRBD1; cdr3_nt: TGTGCCAGCAGCCTCGACAGGGGAGCTTTCTTT; cdr3_aa: CASSLDRGAFF
v_call: TRBV20-1; clone_size: -; j_call: TRBJ2-1; d_call: TRBD2; cdr3_nt: TGCAGTATTGCGGGAGAAAGCAGCTCCTACAATGAGCAGTTCTTC; cdr3_aa: CSIAGESSSYNEQFF
v_call: TRBV4-3; clone_size: -; j_call: TRBJ1-2; d_call: -; cdr3_nt: TGCGCCAGCAGCCAAGCCCTCGGACCCTTTAACTATGGCTACACCTTC; cdr3_aa: CASSQALGPFNYGYTF
v_call: TRBV7-2; clone_size: -; j_call: TRBJ2-1; d_call: -; cdr3_nt: TGTGCCAGCAGCCTAGTAGGGGGTCCCCCTGCCAATGAGCAGTTCTTC; cdr3_aa: CASSLVGGPPANEQFF
v_call: TRBV18; clone_size: -; j_call: TRBJ1-1; d_call: -; cdr3_nt: TGTGCCAGCTCACCAGTTCGGGGGGACACTGAAGCTTTCTTT; cdr3_aa: CASSPVRGDTEAFF
v_call: TRBV6-1; clone_size: -; j_call: TRBJ2-3; d_call: TRBD2; cdr3_nt: TGTGCCAGCAGTGACCTAGCGGGAACTAGCACAGATACGCAGTATTTT; cdr3_aa: CASSDLAGTSTDTQYF
v_call: TRBV7-9; clone_size: -; j_call: TRBJ2-1; d_call: -; cdr3_nt: TGTGCCAGCAGCCCGGCCCAATTATACAATGAGCAGTTCTTC; cdr3_aa: CASSPAQLYNEQFF